Listed below are T cell receptor beta chains from one sample, sequenced in a study of T cells after yellow fever vaccination. In TCRdb, the 5' RACE reads were re-called with MiXCR into one record per CDR3 protein. The data hold 40,000 or so distinct CDR3 sequences, with roughly 7.1% observed a single time. This material consisted of CD8+ T cells not binding an NS4B(214-222) dextramer, sorted from PBMCs, taken 45 days after the yellow fever booster vaccination. All receptors come from a man aged 30 to 39 who received the YFV17D yellow fever vaccine. CDR3s include the opening cysteine and the closing phenylalanine or tryptophan. A D gene is named only where the DNA matches it firmly. Clone size appears in some rows only: once, few, many, or a class for an expanded clone.

clone size: -
D gene: TRBD1
V gene: TRBV20-1
J gene: TRBJ2-3
CDR3 DNA: TGCAGTGCTCCGGACAGGATCGGCAGCACAGATACGCAGTATTTT
CDR3 protein: CSAPDRIGSTDTQYF

clone size: many
D gene: -
V gene: TRBV6-5
J gene: TRBJ2-5
CDR3 DNA: TGTGCCAGCAGTTACCTCCAGAGGCAAGAGACCCAGTACTTC
CDR3 protein: CASSYLQRQETQYF

clone size: many
D gene: -
V gene: TRBV4-3
J gene: TRBJ2-7
CDR3 DNA: TGCGCCAGCAGCCAAGATCTTTACGGCGGGTCCTACGAGCAGTACTTC
CDR3 protein: CASSQDLYGGSYEQYF

clone size: many
D gene: -
V gene: TRBV27
J gene: TRBJ2-7
CDR3 DNA: TGTGCCAGCAGTTCGGGCAGGGCCTACGAGCAGTACTTC
CDR3 protein: CASSSGRAYEQYF

clone size: -
D gene: -
V gene: TRBV20-1
J gene: TRBJ2-7
CDR3 DNA: TGCAGTGCTAGGTTGGGGGGAACCTACGAGCAGTACTTC
CDR3 protein: CSARLGGTYEQYF

clone size: many
D gene: -
V gene: TRBV23-1
J gene: TRBJ2-1
CDR3 DNA: TGCGCCAGCAGTCAATTGCGAGTAGGGGGAAATGAGCAGTTCTTC
CDR3 protein: CASSQLRVGGNEQFF

clone size: few
D gene: -
V gene: TRBV9
J gene: TRBJ1-6
CDR3 DNA: TGTGCCAGCAGCGTAGAGGGGGATGGCGGATCACCCCTCCACTTT
CDR3 protein: CASSVEGDGGSPLHF

clone size: few
D gene: TRBD1
V gene: TRBV20-1
J gene: TRBJ1-2
CDR3 DNA: TGCAGTGCAAATATAGGGGGCGTTGATGGCTACACCTTC
CDR3 protein: CSANIGGVDGYTF

clone size: medium-sized
D gene: TRBD1
V gene: TRBV28
J gene: TRBJ2-5
CDR3 DNA: TGTGCCAGCAGTCCCGGGACAGAACAAGAGACCCAGTACTTC
CDR3 protein: CASSPGTEQETQYF

clone size: many
D gene: TRBD2
V gene: TRBV5-1
J gene: TRBJ2-1
CDR3 DNA: TGCGCCAGCAGCTTGGAGGGACTAGTCAATGAGCAGTTCTTC
CDR3 protein: CASSLEGLVNEQFF

clone size: many
D gene: -
V gene: TRBV6-2/TRBV6-3
J gene: TRBJ2-7
CDR3 DNA: TGTGCCAGCAACTCCTGGGAGCCCGACGAGCAGTACTTC
CDR3 protein: CASNSWEPDEQYF

clone size: many
D gene: -
V gene: TRBV5-1
J gene: TRBJ2-3
CDR3 DNA: TGCGCCAGCAGCTTAGGGACAACAGATACGCAGTATTTT
CDR3 protein: CASSLGTTDTQYF

clone size: many
D gene: TRBD2
V gene: TRBV27
J gene: TRBJ2-7
CDR3 DNA: TGTGCCAGCAACCCGGGAGGACACGACCTAGGGGAGCAGTACTTC
CDR3 protein: CASNPGGHDLGEQYF

clone size: many
D gene: -
V gene: TRBV27
J gene: TRBJ2-3
CDR3 DNA: TGTGCCAGCAGTGGGCCGGAAGCGGGTGACTGGGATACGCAGTATTTT
CDR3 protein: CASSGPEAGDWDTQYF

clone size: many
D gene: -
V gene: TRBV24-1
J gene: TRBJ2-5
CDR3 DNA: TGTGCCACCAGTGATTTGCCTTTCTCGGACGGTACTCAAGAGACCCAGTACTTC
CDR3 protein: CATSDLPFSDGTQETQYF

clone size: few
D gene: -
V gene: TRBV12-3/TRBV12-4
J gene: TRBJ2-5
CDR3 DNA: TGTGCCAGCAGTTTTCCCGTGAAGGGATTCGGACAAGAGACCCAGTACTTC
CDR3 protein: CASSFPVKGFGQETQYF

clone size: many
D gene: -
V gene: TRBV4-3
J gene: TRBJ2-2
CDR3 DNA: TGCGCCAGCAGCCACGCACCGAACACCGGGGAGCTGTTTTTT
CDR3 protein: CASSHAPNTGELFF

clone size: -
D gene: TRBD2
V gene: TRBV12-3/TRBV12-4
J gene: TRBJ2-7
CDR3 DNA: TGTGCCAGCAGTTCCCGGGGGGGACTAGGGCTTTACGAGCAGTACTTC
CDR3 protein: CASSSRGGLGLYEQYF

clone size: many
D gene: TRBD2
V gene: TRBV6-4
J gene: TRBJ2-3
CDR3 DNA: TGTGCCAGCAGTGACTCCGGGACTAGCGGGACAGATACGCAGTATTTT
CDR3 protein: CASSDSGTSGTDTQYF

clone size: few
D gene: -
V gene: TRBV6-1
J gene: TRBJ2-7
CDR3 DNA: TGTGCCAGCAACGCTGGCCGGGGCAGCATATACGAGCAGTACTTC
CDR3 protein: CASNAGRGSIYEQYF

clone size: few
D gene: TRBD2
V gene: TRBV4-3
J gene: TRBJ2-7
CDR3 DNA: TGCGCCAGCAGCCAAGATGGGGGACTAGCGGGGTCCTACGAGCAGTACTTC
CDR3 protein: CASSQDGGLAGSYEQYF

clone size: many
D gene: TRBD1
V gene: TRBV4-3
J gene: TRBJ1-5
CDR3 DNA: TGCGCCAGCAGCCAAGACGGGACAGGCGTTGGGCCCCAGCATTTT
CDR3 protein: CASSQDGTGVGPQHF